This TCR beta chain was captured by sequencing in a study of T cells in Graves' hyperthyroidism and ophthalmopathy. Study details: Peripheral blood was drawn at first diagnosis, prior to all treatment.

Authors of the study amplified TCR beta CDR3 regions from RNA transcripts. First-round RT-PCR of the TCR CDR3 relied on the HTBI primer set. TCRdb recomputed calls from the multiplex PCR reads with MiXCR, one row per CDR3 protein. The profile covers almost 500,000 distinct CDR3 sequences, with about 20% appearing a single time and roughly 49% taken by the ten largest. Study outcomes and limitations: Ophthalmopathy, which appeared later, was predicted by the model a median 6.5 months before onset. Appearing also in blood were most of the thyroid clonotypes expanded above 0.001.

About this clonotype itself: Antigen unknown.

CDR3 length: 12 residues. CDR1 and CDR2 from the germline V gene are GTSNPN and SVGIG (reference sequence). Trimming removed 2 bases from V and 6 bases from J, with 11 bases in between. The study excluded patients with uncontrolled infection, other autoimmune disease, pregnancy or lactation. This receptor was taken from a woman aged 70-85 years with Graves' ophthalmopathy. The sample was blood. This sequence joins TRBV30 and TRBJ2-7; perhaps TRBD1 as D (6 bases). CDR3 bases: TGTGCCTGGAGTCAGGGGCGGGTCGAGCAGTACTTC. Protein: CAWSQGRVEQYF.